What follows are 7 T cell receptor beta chains derived from one specimen sequenced in a study of T cells after yellow fever vaccination. TCRdb used MiXCR to reprocess the 5' RACE reads, holding one entry per CDR3 protein. This sample yields about 320,000 distinct CDR3 sequences, of which roughly 10% are seen a single time; less than 3.5% belongs to the top ten. The starting material was CD4+ T cells sorted from PBMCs, obtained 45 days after the yellow fever booster vaccination. These receptors came from a man between 18 and 35 years old who received the YFV17D yellow fever vaccine.

The chain links TRBV12-3 or TRBV12-4 to TRBJ1-5; possible D gene TRBD1, 6 bases. Trimming took off 4 bases at V and 2 bases at J, with 12 bases between the two ends. This CDR3 region has 15 residues. The CDR3, as DNA: TGTGCCAGCAGTTCGGTACAGGGTCGCAATCAGCCCCAGCATTTT. This codes for CASSSVQGRNQPQHF.

The chain combines TRBV7-9 with TRBJ2-1; D may be TRBD1 (5 bases). V lost 1 base and J 0 bases, leaving 10 bases between the germline ends. Germline assignment: CDR1 SEHNR and CDR2 FQNEAQ (reference sequence). This CDR3 is built from 16 residues. The CDR3 coding sequence is TGTGCCAGCAGCTTAGGGACATTTAGCTCCTACAATGAGCAGTTCTTC. Translation gives CASSLGTFSSYNEQFF. The variable domain in full, with the rest retrieved from reference TRBV7-9 and TRBJ2-1, is DTGVSQNPRHKITKRGQNVTFRCDPISEHNRLYWYRQTLGQGPEFLTYFQNEAQLEKSRLLSDRFSAERPKGSFSTLEIQRTEQGDSAMYLCASSLGTFSSYNEQFFGPGTRLTVL.

Ten or more counts support this clonotype. The J gene is TRBJ2-3, the V gene TRBV4-1; D ambiguous. Per the germline V gene, CDR1 is MGHRA and CDR2 is YSYEKL. V was shortened by 4 bases and J by 5 bases, with 10 bases between the two germline ends. The CDR3 runs to 13 residues. The CDR3 sequence: CASSPGPKDTQYF. CDR3 DNA: TGCGCCAGCAGCCCGGGCCCGAAAGATACGCAGTATTTT.

The chain uses TRBV6-2 or TRBV6-3 and TRBJ2-7; D possibly corresponds to TRBD2 (6 bases). V shed 0 bases and J shed 0 bases, with 6 bases lying between them. The germline gives CDR1 MNHEY, CDR2 SVGEGT. The CDR3 runs 14 residues. The CDR3 sequence: CASSYSTSSYEQYV. CDR3 sequence (DNA): TGTGCCAGCAGTTACTCGACTAGCTCCTACGAGCAGTACGTC.

This clonotype was seen a handful of times. The V call is TRBV7-2, the J call TRBJ2-1, with 7 bases lining up with TRBD1. The V gene's germline CDR1 is SGHTA and CDR2 FQGNSA. The CDR3 length is 15 residues. V trimming: 8 bases; J trimming: 0 bases; junction bases outside the gene matches: 7. The CDR3 DNA is TGTGCCAGCCAAGGCAGGGGGAGCTCCTACAATGAGCAGTTCTTC. It encodes CASQGRGSSYNEQFF.

This clonotype showed up many times. DNA of the CDR3: TGTGCCAGCAGTTACTCCACAGGGGCCTACGAGCAGTACTTC. As protein: CASSYSTGAYEQYF. V gene TRBV6-5 combines with J gene TRBJ2-7; 7 bases are shared with TRBD1. The CDR3 covers 14 residues. V lost 0 bases and J lost 2; bases outside the gene matches: 1. Germline V CDR1 and CDR2: MNHEY, SVGAGI.

The chain employs TRBV18 and TRBJ2-7; 10 bases agree with TRBD2. CDR1 and CDR2 (germline): KGHSH, LQKENI. CDR3 length: 14 amino acids. The V gene end was trimmed by 1 base and the J gene end by 6 bases; junction bases not matched to a gene: 3. The CDR3 bases are TGTGCCAGCTCACCACTAGCGGGGGGAGGCGAGCAGTACTTC. This translates into CASSPLAGGGEQYF.